This TCR beta chain was retrieved from a study of blood T cell repertoires in COVID-19. Study-wide context: T cells, B-cell-depleted T cells, or PBMCs supplied cDNA or gDNA.

In the original analysis: Amplification of reference gene primers provided the estimated nucleated cell counts. Sequencing used immunoSEQ multiplex PCR; TCRdb keeps in-frame clones, though not all of them. V and J calls and clone size are as listed in that table; D and trimming were resolved from the DNA. The sample holds roughly 92,000 clones, 90% seen once. CDR3 length: 11 amino acids. The V end was cut by 3 bases, the J end by 7 bases, with 7 bases between. CDR1 MGHDK and CDR2 SYGVNS come from the germline V gene. Sequenced material: peripheral blood. The sequence came from a woman of 80 years or more with active or convalescent COVID-19. The chain links TRBV25-1 to TRBJ2-7; D not resolved. CDR3 nucleotide sequence: TGTGCCAGCAGTGAGTTTCGGGAGCAGTACTTC. Translating gives CASSEFREQYF.